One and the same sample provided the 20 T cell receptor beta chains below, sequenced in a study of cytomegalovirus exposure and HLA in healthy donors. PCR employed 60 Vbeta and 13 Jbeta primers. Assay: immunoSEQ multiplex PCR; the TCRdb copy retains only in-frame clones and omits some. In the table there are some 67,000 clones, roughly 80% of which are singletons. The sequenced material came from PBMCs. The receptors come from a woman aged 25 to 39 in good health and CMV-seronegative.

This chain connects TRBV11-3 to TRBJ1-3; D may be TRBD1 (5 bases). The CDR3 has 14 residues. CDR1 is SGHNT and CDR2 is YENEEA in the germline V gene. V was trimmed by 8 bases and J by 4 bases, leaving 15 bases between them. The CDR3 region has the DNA TGTGCCAGCGGGACGGGGGGTTTCGGAAACACCATATATTTT. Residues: CASGTGGFGNTIYF.

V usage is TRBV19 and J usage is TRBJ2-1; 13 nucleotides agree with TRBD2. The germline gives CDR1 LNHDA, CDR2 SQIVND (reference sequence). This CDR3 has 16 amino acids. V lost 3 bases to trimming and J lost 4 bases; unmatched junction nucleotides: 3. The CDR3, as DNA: TGTGCCAGTAGTATGCCGGGACTAGCGGGGTACAATGAGCAGTTCTTC. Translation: CASSMPGLAGYNEQFF.

CDR3 in amino acids: CSVRTGDSPLHF. CDR3 in DNA: TGCAGCGTTCGGACAGGGGATTCACCCCTCCACTTT. The chain recombines TRBV29-1 with TRBJ1-6; TRBD1 matches at 9 bases. Germline V lookup: CDR1 SQVTM, CDR2 ANQGSEA. This CDR3 is 12 amino acids long. The J segment lost 8 bases and the V segment lost 5 bases, leaving 1 base of the junction unmatched.

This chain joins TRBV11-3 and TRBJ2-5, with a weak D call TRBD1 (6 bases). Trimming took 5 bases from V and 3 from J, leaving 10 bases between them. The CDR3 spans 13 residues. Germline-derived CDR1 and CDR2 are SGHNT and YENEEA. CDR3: CASSPRTEETQYF. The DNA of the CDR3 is TGTGCCAGCAGCCCCAGGACAGAAGAGACCCAGTACTTC.

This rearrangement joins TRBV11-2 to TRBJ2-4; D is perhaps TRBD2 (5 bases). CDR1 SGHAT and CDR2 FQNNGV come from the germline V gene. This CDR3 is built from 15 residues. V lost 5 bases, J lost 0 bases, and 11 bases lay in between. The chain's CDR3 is CASSPRGKAKNIQYF. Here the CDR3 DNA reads TGTGCCAGCAGCCCACGGGGAAAAGCCAAAAACATTCAGTACTTC.

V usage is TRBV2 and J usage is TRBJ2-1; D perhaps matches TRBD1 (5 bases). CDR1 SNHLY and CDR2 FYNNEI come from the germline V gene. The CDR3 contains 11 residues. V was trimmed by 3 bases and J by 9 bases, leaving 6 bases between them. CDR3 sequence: CASSDQGEQFF. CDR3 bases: TGTGCCAGCAGTGATCAGGGTGAGCAGTTCTTC.

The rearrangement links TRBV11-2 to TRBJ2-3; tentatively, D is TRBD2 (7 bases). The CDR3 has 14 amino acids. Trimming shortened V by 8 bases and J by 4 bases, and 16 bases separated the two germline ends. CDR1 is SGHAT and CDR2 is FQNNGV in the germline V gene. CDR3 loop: CASYRGGGPDTQYF. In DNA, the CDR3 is TGTGCCAGCTATAGAGGGGGGGGACCAGATACGCAGTATTTT.

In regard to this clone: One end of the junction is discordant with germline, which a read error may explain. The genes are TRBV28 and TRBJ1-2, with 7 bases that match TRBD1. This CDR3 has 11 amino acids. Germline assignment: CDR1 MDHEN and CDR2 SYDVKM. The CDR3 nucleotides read TGTGCCAGCAGTTTCGACAGGGCGGTTAACTTC. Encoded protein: CASSFDRAVNF.

CDR3 bases: TGTGCCTGGAGTGTACTGGCTAGCGGGGGGGCCGGGGAGCTGTTTTTT. It yields the protein CAWSVLASGGAGELFF. The V gene is TRBV30, the J gene TRBJ2-2; 12 bases map to TRBD2. V lost 0 bases to trimming and J lost 6 bases; unmatched junction nucleotides: 5. This CDR3 contains 16 residues. Germline CDR1 GTSNPN, CDR2 SVGIG (reference sequence).

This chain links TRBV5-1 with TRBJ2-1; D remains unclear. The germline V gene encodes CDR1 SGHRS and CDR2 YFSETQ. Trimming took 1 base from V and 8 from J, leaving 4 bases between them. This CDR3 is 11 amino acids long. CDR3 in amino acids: CASSLFDEQFF. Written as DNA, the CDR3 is TGCGCCAGCAGCTTGTTCGATGAGCAGTTCTTC.

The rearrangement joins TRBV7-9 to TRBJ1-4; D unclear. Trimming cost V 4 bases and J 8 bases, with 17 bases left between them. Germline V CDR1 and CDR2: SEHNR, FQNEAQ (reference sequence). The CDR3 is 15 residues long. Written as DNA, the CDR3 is TGTGCCAGCAGCTCCCTTCGGGGTCGAGGAGAAAAACTGTTTTTT. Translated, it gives CASSSLRGRGEKLFF.

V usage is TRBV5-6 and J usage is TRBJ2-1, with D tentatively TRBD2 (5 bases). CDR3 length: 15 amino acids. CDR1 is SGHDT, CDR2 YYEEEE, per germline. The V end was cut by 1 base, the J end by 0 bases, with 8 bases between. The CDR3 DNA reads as TGTGCCAGCAGCTTGTTAGGGAGCTCCTACAATGAGCAGTTCTTC. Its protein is CASSLLGSSYNEQFF.

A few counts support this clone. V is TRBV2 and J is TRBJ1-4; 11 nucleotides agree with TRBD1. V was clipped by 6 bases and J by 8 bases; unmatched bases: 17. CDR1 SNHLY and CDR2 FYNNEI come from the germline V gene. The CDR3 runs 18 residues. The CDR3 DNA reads TGTGCCAGCAGCTTTCCGGAGGGGGTCGGGACAGGGGGAGAAAAACTGTTTTTT. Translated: CASSFPEGVGTGGEKLFF. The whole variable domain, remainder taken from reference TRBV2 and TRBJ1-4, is EPEVTQTPSHQVTQMGQEVILRCVPISNHLYFYWYRQILGQKVEFLVSFYNNEISEKSEIFDDQFSVERPDGSNFTLKIRSTKLEDSAMYFCASSFPEGVGTGGEKLFFGSGTQLSVL.

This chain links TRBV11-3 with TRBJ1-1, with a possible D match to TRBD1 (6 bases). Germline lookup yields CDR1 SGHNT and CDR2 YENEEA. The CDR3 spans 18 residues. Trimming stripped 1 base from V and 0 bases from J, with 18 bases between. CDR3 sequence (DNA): TGTGCCAGCAGCTTAGTAGGGCCAGGGGTACCCATGAACACTGAAGCTTTCTTT. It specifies CASSLVGPGVPMNTEAFF.

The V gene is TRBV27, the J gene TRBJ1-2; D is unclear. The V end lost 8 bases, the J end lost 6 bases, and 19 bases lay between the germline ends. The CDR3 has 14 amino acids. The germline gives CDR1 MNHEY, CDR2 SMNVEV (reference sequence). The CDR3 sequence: CASSLGGIGNGYTF. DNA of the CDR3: TGTGCCAGCTCCCTCGGAGGGATTGGTAATGGCTACACCTTC.

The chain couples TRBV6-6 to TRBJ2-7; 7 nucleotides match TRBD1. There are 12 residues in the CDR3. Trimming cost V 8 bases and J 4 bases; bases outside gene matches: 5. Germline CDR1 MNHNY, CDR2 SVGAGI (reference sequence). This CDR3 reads CASLDRAYEQYF. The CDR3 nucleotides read TGTGCCAGCCTCGACAGGGCGTACGAGCAGTACTTC.

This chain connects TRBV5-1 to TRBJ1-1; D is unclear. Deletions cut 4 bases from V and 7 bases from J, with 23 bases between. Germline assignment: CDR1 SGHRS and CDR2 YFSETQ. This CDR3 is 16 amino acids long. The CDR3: CASSPGFIISSSEAFF. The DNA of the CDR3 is TGCGCCAGCAGCCCCGGGTTTATCATTTCGAGTAGTGAAGCTTTCTTT.

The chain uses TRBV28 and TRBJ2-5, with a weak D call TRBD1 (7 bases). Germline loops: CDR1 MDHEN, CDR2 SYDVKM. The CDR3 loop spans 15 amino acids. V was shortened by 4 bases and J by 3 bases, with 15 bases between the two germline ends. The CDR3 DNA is TGTGCCAGCAGTTCCTCAGGGGGGCCGGAAGAGACCCAGTACTTC. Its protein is CASSSSGGPEETQYF. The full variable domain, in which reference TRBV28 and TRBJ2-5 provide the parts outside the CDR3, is DVKVTQSSRYLVKRTGEKVFLECVQDMDHENMFWYRQDPGLGLRLIYFSYDVKMKEKGDIPEGYSVSREKKERFSLILESASTNQTSMYLCASSSSGGPEETQYFGPGTRLLVL.

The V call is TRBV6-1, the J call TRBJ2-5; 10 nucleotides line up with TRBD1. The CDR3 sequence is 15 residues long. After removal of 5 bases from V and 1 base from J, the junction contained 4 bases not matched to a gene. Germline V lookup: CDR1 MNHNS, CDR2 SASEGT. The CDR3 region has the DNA TGTGCCAGCAGTCTCGGGACAGGGGTCCAAGAGACCCAGTACTTC. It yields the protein CASSLGTGVQETQYF.

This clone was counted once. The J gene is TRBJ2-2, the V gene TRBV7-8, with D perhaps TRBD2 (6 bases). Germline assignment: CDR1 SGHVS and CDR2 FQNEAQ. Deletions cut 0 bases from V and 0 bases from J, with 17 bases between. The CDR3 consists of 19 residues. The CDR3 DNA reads TGTGCCAGCAGCTTAGCGCGCGGGGCGGTGAATGCGAACACCGGGGAGCTGTTTTTT. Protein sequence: CASSLARGAVNANTGELFF. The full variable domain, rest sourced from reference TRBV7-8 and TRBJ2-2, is GAGVSQSPRYKVAKRGQDVALRCDPISGHVSLFWYQQALGQGPEFLTYFQNEAQLDKSGLPSDRFFAERPEGSVSTLKIQRTQQEDSAVYLCASSLARGAVNANTGELFFGEGSRLTVL.